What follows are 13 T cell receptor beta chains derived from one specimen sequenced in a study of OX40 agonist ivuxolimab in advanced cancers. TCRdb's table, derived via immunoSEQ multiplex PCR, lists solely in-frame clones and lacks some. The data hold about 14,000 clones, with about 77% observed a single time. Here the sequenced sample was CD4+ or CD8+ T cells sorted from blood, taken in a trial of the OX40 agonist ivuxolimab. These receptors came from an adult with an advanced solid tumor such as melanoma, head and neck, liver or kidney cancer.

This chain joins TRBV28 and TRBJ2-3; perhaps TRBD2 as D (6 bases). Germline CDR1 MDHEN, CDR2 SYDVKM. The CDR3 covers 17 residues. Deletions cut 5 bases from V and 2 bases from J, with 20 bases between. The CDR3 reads CASSHSMIAESTDTQYF. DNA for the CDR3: TGTGCCAGCAGTCACTCCATGATAGCGGAATCCACAGATACGCAGTATTTT.

This CDR3 reads CASSSTGMGTEAFF. CDR3 DNA sequence: TGTGCCAGTAGTTCGACAGGGATGGGCACTGAAGCTTTCTTT. The rearrangement links TRBV19 to TRBJ1-1; 7 bases map to TRBD1. The CDR3 has 14 amino acids. V lost 5 bases, J lost 4 bases, and 7 bases stayed unmatched. The V gene's germline CDR1 is LNHDA and CDR2 SQIVND (reference sequence).

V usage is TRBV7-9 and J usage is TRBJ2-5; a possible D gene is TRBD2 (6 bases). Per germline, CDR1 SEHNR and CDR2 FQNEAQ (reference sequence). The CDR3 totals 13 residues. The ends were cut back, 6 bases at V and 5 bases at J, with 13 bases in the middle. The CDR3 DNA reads TGTGCCAGCAGTTGGGGGGAGTTGGAGACCCAGTACTTC. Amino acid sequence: CASSWGELETQYF.

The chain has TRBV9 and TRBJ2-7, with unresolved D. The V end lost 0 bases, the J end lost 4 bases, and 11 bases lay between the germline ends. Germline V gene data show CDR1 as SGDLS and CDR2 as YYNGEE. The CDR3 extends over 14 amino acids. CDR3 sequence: CASSVAVGAYEQYF. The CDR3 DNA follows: TGTGCCAGCAGCGTAGCTGTAGGAGCATACGAGCAGTACTTC. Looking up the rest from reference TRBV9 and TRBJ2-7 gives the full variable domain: DSGVTQTPKHLITATGQRVTLRCSPRSGDLSVYWYQQSLDQGLQFLIQYYNGEERAKGNILERFSAQQFPDLHSELNLSSLELGDSALYFCASSVAVGAYEQYFGPGTRLTVT.

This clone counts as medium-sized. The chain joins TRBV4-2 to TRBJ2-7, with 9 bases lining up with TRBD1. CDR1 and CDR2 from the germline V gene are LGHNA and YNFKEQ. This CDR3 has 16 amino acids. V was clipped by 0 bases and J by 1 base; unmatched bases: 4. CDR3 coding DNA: TGTGCCAGCAGCCAAGAAGCCGGGACAGGGTCCTACGAGCAGTACTTC. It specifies CASSQEAGTGSYEQYF.

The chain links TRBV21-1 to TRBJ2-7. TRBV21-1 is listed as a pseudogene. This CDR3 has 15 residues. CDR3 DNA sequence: TGTGCCAGCAGCAAAGAGTCTGGGGGGCCCTACGAGCAGTACTTC. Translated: CASSKESGGPYEQYF.

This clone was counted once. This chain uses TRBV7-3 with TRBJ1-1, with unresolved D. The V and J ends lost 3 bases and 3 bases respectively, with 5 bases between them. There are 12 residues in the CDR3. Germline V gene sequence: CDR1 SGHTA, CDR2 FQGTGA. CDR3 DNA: TGTGCCAGCAGCTTCGTAGACACTGAAGCTTTCTTT. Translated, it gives CASSFVDTEAFF.

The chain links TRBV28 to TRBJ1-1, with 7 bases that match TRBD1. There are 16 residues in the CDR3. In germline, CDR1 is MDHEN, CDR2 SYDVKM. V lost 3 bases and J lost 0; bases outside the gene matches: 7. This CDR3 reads CASSFTRRGLNTEAFF. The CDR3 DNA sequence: TGTGCCAGCAGTTTTACCCGGAGGGGGCTGAACACTGAAGCTTTCTTT. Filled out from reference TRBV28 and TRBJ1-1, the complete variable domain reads DVKVTQSSRYLVKRTGEKVFLECVQDMDHENMFWYRQDPGLGLRLIYFSYDVKMKEKGDIPEGYSVSREKKERFSLILESASTNQTSMYLCASSFTRRGLNTEAFFGQGTRLTVV.

The CDR3 protein is CASSLRLGELFF. The CDR3 region has the DNA TGTGCCAGCAGCTTAAGGCTCGGGGAGCTGTTTTTT. The chain couples TRBV7-2 to TRBJ2-2, with unresolved D. The germline V gene encodes CDR1 SGHTA and CDR2 FQGNSA. CDR3 length: 12 amino acids. V was trimmed by 2 bases and J by 7 bases, leaving 5 bases between them. Using reference TRBV7-2 and TRBJ2-2 for the parts outside the CDR3, the full variable domain is GAGVSQSPSNKVTEKGKDVELRCDPISGHTALYWYRQSLGQGLEFLIYFQGNSAPDKSGLPSDRFSAERTGGSVSTLTIQRTQQEDSAVYLCASSLRLGELFFGEGSRLTVL.

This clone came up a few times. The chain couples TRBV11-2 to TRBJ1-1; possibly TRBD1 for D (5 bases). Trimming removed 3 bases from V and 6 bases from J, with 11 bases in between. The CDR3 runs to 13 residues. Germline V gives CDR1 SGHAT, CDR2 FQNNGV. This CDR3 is CASSFGRVAEAFF. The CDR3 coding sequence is TGTGCCAGCAGCTTCGGCAGGGTCGCTGAAGCTTTCTTT.

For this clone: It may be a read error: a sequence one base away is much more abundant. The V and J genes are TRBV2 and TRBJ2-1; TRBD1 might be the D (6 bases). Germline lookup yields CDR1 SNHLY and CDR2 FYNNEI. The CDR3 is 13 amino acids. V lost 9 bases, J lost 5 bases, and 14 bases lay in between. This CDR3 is CASPSRGDNEQFF. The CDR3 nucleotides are TGTGCCAGTCCTAGCAGGGGAGACAATGAGCAGTTCTTC.

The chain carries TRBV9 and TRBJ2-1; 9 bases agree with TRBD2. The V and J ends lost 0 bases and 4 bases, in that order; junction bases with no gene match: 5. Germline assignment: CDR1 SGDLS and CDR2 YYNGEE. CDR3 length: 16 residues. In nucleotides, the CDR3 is TGTGCCAGCAGCGTAGCTATAGCGGGAGAGTACAATGAGCAGTTCTTC. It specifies CASSVAIAGEYNEQFF.

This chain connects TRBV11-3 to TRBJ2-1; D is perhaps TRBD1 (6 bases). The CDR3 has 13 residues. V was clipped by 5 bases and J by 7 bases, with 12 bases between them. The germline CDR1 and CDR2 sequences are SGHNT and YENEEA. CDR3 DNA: TGTGCCAGCAGCCCACAGGGTAAAAATGAGCAGTTCTTC. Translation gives CASSPQGKNEQFF.